The sequence of this T cell receptor (beta chain) was determined in a study of OX40 agonist ivuxolimab in advanced cancers. Sequencing used immunoSEQ multiplex PCR; TCRdb keeps in-frame clones, though not all of them. The sample contains 73,000 or so clones, roughly 86% of which appear only once. CDR1 SGHTA and CDR2 FQGNSA come from the germline V gene. Trimming took off 1 base at V and 6 bases at J, with 14 bases between the two ends. The CDR3 totals 15 residues. The source material was CD4+ or CD8+ T cells sorted from blood, sampled in a trial of the OX40 agonist ivuxolimab. V and J are TRBV7-2 and TRBJ2-3; a possible D gene is TRBD1 (5 bases). This clonotype originated in an adult with an advanced solid tumor such as melanoma, head and neck, liver or kidney cancer. The CDR3 protein is CASSLGGLPLDTQYF. The CDR3 DNA reads as TGTGCCAGCAGCTTAGGGGGCCTTCCCCTCGATACGCAGTATTTT.